The entry that follows covers one TCR beta chain sequence. Its cognate antigen is unknown. Here immunoSEQ multiplex PCR was the method, and the copy in TCRdb shows in-frame clones only, minus some. The table includes 84,000 or so clones, about nine tenths detected once. These data are taken from a study of PD-1 blockade in classical Hodgkin lymphoma. Study-level points and caveats: TCR diversity in CD4+, not CD8+, cells rose significantly by C4D1. Complete responders matched newly diagnosed patients in baseline diversity.

The length of the CDR3 is 15 residues. V was shortened by 5 bases and J by 3 bases, with 17 bases between the two germline ends. Per the germline V gene, CDR1 is SGHNT and CDR2 is YENEEA. Following autologous stem cell transplantation, relapse occurred in every patient, and exposure to brentuximab vedotin varied. J is TRBJ2-7 and V is TRBV11-3; a possible D gene is TRBD2 (6 bases). The receptor was derived from a human donor with classical Hodgkin lymphoma. The sequencing used peripheral blood mononuclear cells (PBMCs), collected before the second cycle of nivolumab. The CDR3 DNA reads as TGTGCCAGCAGCCCTGCGCGGGACGCCCTCTACGAGCAGTACTTC. Translating gives CASSPARDALYEQYF. Using reference TRBV11-3 and TRBJ2-7 for the parts outside the CDR3, the full variable domain is EAGVVQSPRYKIIEKKQPVAFWCNPISGHNTLYWYLQNLGQGPELLIRYENEEAVDDSQLPKDRFSAERLKGVDSTLKIQPAELGDSAVYLCASSPARDALYEQYFGPGTRLTVT.